The following is a T cell receptor (beta chain) sequence with its context. The antigen is undetermined. The sample comes from a study of human versus mouse CDR3 diversity and MHC coevolution. Study-wide results and limits: iCHAO1 estimated the human TCR beta repertoire at 1.5 million to 2 million clonotypes. Compared with mice, human CDR3s carried more deletions and insertions on average.

Germline CDR1 and CDR2: LNHDA and SQIVND (reference sequence). The CDR3 spans 15 residues. J gave up 5 bases and V 2 bases, and 8 bases lay outside the gene matches. Sorting isolated naive CD4 T cells lacking CD45RO and expressing CD62L. Produced via immunoSEQ multiplex PCR; TCRdb's table is partial and in-frame only. This table has 80,000 or so clones, about 93% appearing once. Sequences were obtained from naive CD4+ T cells from blood. Described subset: CD45RO-negative CD62L-positive naive CD4 T cells. The TCR comes from a person between 25 and 70 years old in good health. V and J are TRBV19 and TRBJ1-1; the match to TRBD1 covers 7 bases. CDR3 protein: CASSIIAGGSTEAFF. Written as DNA, the CDR3 is TGTGCCAGTAGTATAATAGCAGGGGGAAGTACTGAAGCTTTCTTT.